The 26 T cell receptor beta chains below all came from one sample that was sequenced in a study of blood T cell repertoires in COVID-19. TCRdb's copy holds only in-frame clones and misses some; the assay was immunoSEQ multiplex PCR. The sample lists about 300,000 clones, about nine tenths occurring once. The sample taken for sequencing was peripheral blood. The receptors here all came from a woman in her twenties or thirties with COVID-19, enrolled during active disease.

The J gene is TRBJ2-2, the V gene TRBV7-2; 8 bases are shared with TRBD2. V trimming: 5 bases; J trimming: 4 bases; junction bases outside the gene matches: 9. The CDR3 contains 16 residues. Looked up from germline, CDR1 is SGHTA and CDR2 is FQGNSA. CDR3 bases: TGTGCCAGCAGCCCTTACGGGGGGGCCATCACCGGGGAGCTGTTTTTT. This codes for CASSPYGGAITGELFF.

V usage is TRBV6-5 and J usage is TRBJ2-7, with D maybe TRBD1 (5 bases). The CDR3 runs to 13 residues. The germline CDR1 and CDR2 sequences are MNHEY and SVGAGI. Trimming shortened V by 4 bases and J by 1 base, and 8 bases separated the two germline ends. The CDR3 DNA follows: TGTGCCAGCAGTTCCAGGGAATCCTACGAGCAGTACGTC. Amino acids: CASSSRESYEQYV.

This sequence joins TRBV7-6 and TRBJ1-3; possible D gene TRBD1, 6 bases. Germline V gene lookup returns CDR1 SGHVS and CDR2 FNYEAQ. This CDR3 spans 14 amino acids. V was shortened by 5 bases and J by 0 bases, with 8 bases between the two germline ends. Here the CDR3 DNA reads TGTGCCAGCAGCCGGGACATCTCTGGAAACACCATATATTTT. Translated, it gives CASSRDISGNTIYF. Looking up the rest from reference TRBV7-6 and TRBJ1-3 gives the full variable domain: GAGVSQSPRYKVTKRGQDVALRCDPISGHVSLYWYRQALGQGPEFLTYFNYEAQQDKSGLPNDRFSAERPEGSISTLTIQRTEQRDSAMYRCASSRDISGNTIYFGEGSWLTVV.

The rearrangement links TRBV30 to TRBJ2-3; 7 bases line up with TRBD1. The CDR3 has 13 residues. Trimming removed 7 bases from V and 0 bases from J; junction bases left unmatched: 4. The germline gives CDR1 GTSNPN, CDR2 SVGIG (reference sequence). For the CDR3, the DNA is TGTGCCTTGGGACAGACTAGCACAGATACGCAGTATTTT. Protein: CALGQTSTDTQYF.

In this sample, this clone turned up a few times. The chain uses TRBV21-1 and TRBJ1-6; the table's D call TRBD1 went unverified against the DNA. TRBV21-1 is a pseudogene segment. This CDR3 is 15 amino acids long. CDR3: CASSSPGTGNSPLHF. The CDR3 DNA follows: TGTGCCAGCAGCTCTCCCGGGACAGGGAATTCACCCCTCCACTTT.

The chain recombines TRBV27 with TRBJ1-5; 8 bases map to TRBD1. This CDR3 spans 16 amino acids. CDR1 and CDR2 from the germline V gene are MNHEY and SMNVEV (reference sequence). After removal of 6 bases from V and 5 bases from J, the junction contained 12 bases not matched to a gene. As DNA, the CDR3 is TGTGCCAGCAGGCCCGCGACAGGGGATCTGCATCAGCCCCAGCATTTT. Translation: CASRPATGDLHQPQHF.

The chain is built from TRBV6-5 and TRBJ1-2; possibly TRBD1 for D (5 bases). This CDR3 comprises 14 residues. The germline CDR1 and CDR2 sequences are MNHEY and SVGAGI. The V gene lost 0 bases and the J gene lost 8 bases, with 13 bases spanning the gap. CDR3 region: CASSYSTQGQGYTF. CDR3 nucleotides: TGTGCCAGCAGTTACTCGACCCAGGGTCAAGGCTACACCTTC.

The chain combines TRBV6-5 with TRBJ1-2; 8 positions match TRBD1. This CDR3 contains 15 residues. Trimming at V came to 6 bases and at J to 5 bases, leaving 11 bases not matched to a gene. CDR1 MNHEY and CDR2 SVGAGI come from the germline V gene. This CDR3 reads CASSTGGDVGYGYTF. In nucleotides, the CDR3 is TGTGCCAGCAGCACAGGGGGGGACGTGGGGTATGGCTACACCTTC.

CDR3 amino acids: CASSLALSGGGTQYF. CDR3 in DNA: TGTGCCAGCAGCTTAGCTCTTAGCGGGGGCGGGACCCAGTACTTC. The chain links TRBV7-2 to TRBJ2-5, with 9 bases fitting TRBD2. V shed 0 bases, J shed 7 bases, and the junction held 6 bases outside the gene matches. This CDR3 comprises 15 residues. The germline V gene encodes CDR1 SGHTA and CDR2 FQGNSA.

The chain combines TRBV5-5 with TRBJ2-7, with 10 bases lining up with TRBD1. CDR3 size: 14 residues. Germline CDR1 and CDR2: SGHKS and YYEKEE (reference sequence). The V and J ends lost 5 bases and 2 bases, in that order; junction bases with no gene match: 4. CDR3 region: CASSQGTGAYEQYV. The CDR3 nucleotides are TGTGCCAGCAGTCAAGGGACAGGGGCCTACGAGCAGTACGTC.

The rearrangement joins TRBV3-1 (or the pseudogene TRBV3-2) to TRBJ1-6, with D perhaps matching TRBD1 (6 bases). There are 14 residues in the CDR3. CDR1 LGHDT and CDR2 YNNKEL come from the germline V gene (reference sequence). The germline V and J ends were trimmed by 6 bases and 10 bases, with 16 bases remaining between them. This chain's CDR3 is CASSHRAIGSPLHF. The CDR3 DNA reads TGTGCCAGCAGTCACAGGGCTATTGGCTCACCCCTCCACTTT.

This sequence joins TRBV3-1 (or the pseudogene TRBV3-2) and TRBJ1-2, with TRBD1 identical over 8 bases. CDR3 length: 13 amino acids. V lost 6 bases, J lost 8 bases, and 8 bases stayed unmatched. Looked up from germline, CDR1 is LGHDT and CDR2 is YNNKEL (reference sequence). CDR3 in DNA: TGTGCCAGCAGGCTGACAGGGGATGACGGCTACACCTTC. Protein sequence: CASRLTGDDGYTF.

This clone appeared a few times. The sample has other DNA sequences that encode this CDR3 too. The chain recombines TRBV5-4 with TRBJ2-7; 9 nucleotides line up with TRBD2. The CDR3 contains 14 residues. Germline CDR1 SGHNT, CDR2 YYREEE (reference sequence). Trimming removed 2 bases from V and 4 bases from J; junction bases left unmatched: 4. The CDR3 region is CASSLAGGRYEQYF. In DNA form, the CDR3 reads TGTGCCAGCAGCTTAGCGGGGGGCCGTTACGAGCAGTACTTC.

The CDR3 sequence is CAILGRSTERNYGYTF. The CDR3 DNA is TGTGCCATTCTAGGAAGATCGACAGAAAGAAACTATGGCTACACCTTC. The V and J genes are TRBV2 and TRBJ1-2, with D perhaps TRBD1 (5 bases). Trimming pared 10 bases from V and 2 bases from J, leaving 23 bases between. This CDR3 is built from 16 residues. Germline V lookup: CDR1 SNHLY, CDR2 FYNNEI.

The chain uses TRBV28 and TRBJ1-2, with no clear D. CDR3 length equals 13 residues. Trimming left V 2 bases short and J 0 bases short, with 4 bases between. Germline-derived CDR1 and CDR2 are MDHEN and SYDVKM. CDR3 bases: TGTGCCAGCAGTTTAGGAGCTAACTATGGCTACACCTTC. It codes for CASSLGANYGYTF.

This sequence joins TRBV7-6 and TRBJ1-4; 9 nucleotides line up with TRBD1. V lost 5 bases to trimming and J lost 6 bases; unmatched junction nucleotides: 1. The CDR3 consists of 13 residues. The germline V gene encodes CDR1 SGHVS and CDR2 FNYEAQ. CDR3 protein: CASSRDRDEKLFF. DNA for the CDR3: TGTGCCAGCAGCCGGGACAGGGATGAAAAACTGTTTTTT.

The chain carries TRBV6-5 and TRBJ1-6; 8 nucleotides align to TRBD1. V shed 6 bases and J 7 bases; nucleotides not matched to a gene: 2. Looked up from germline, CDR1 is MNHEY and CDR2 is SVGAGI. There are 13 residues in the CDR3. CDR3 nucleotides: TGTGCCAGCAGCCGACAGGGGAATTCACCCCTCCACTTT. This sequence encodes CASSRQGNSPLHF.

V usage is TRBV10-1 and J usage is TRBJ1-1; a possible D gene is TRBD1 (5 bases). The length of the CDR3 is 14 residues. Trimming cost V 7 bases and J 6 bases, with 18 bases left between them. Germline assignment: CDR1 WNHNN and CDR2 SYGVQD (reference sequence). The DNA of the CDR3 is TGCGCCAGCATTCGAAGGGGCAGGGTCCCTGAAGCTTTCTTT. This gives the protein CASIRRGRVPEAFF.

This chain connects TRBV3-1 (or the pseudogene TRBV3-2) to TRBJ2-2, with 7 nucleotides matching TRBD1. The CDR3 has 15 residues. Trimming at V came to 2 bases and at J to 5 bases, leaving 5 bases not matched to a gene. The V gene's germline CDR1 is LGHDT and CDR2 YNNKEL (reference sequence). The CDR3 region is CASSQHRQGTGELFF. The CDR3 DNA reads as TGTGCCAGCAGCCAACACCGACAGGGTACCGGGGAGCTGTTTTTT.

The chain carries TRBV18 and TRBJ2-7, with TRBD1 matching 12 bases. V was pared by 3 bases and J by 5 bases, with 2 bases of the junction left unmatched. The CDR3 is 14 residues long. Per germline, CDR1 KGHSH and CDR2 LQKENI. CDR3 coding DNA: TGTGCCAGCTCACCTGGGACAGGGGGCCACGAGCAGTACTTC. This sequence encodes CASSPGTGGHEQYF.

This sequence joins TRBV19 and TRBJ1-5; 8 bases line up with TRBD1. There are 15 residues in the CDR3. CDR1 LNHDA and CDR2 SQIVND come from the germline V gene (reference sequence). V shed 4 bases and J 0 bases; nucleotides not matched to a gene: 2. The CDR3 reads CASSTGTGSNQPQHF. Written as DNA, the CDR3 is TGTGCCAGTAGTACCGGGACAGGTAGCAATCAGCCCCAGCATTTT.

The count of this clone is one. This chain links TRBV10-3 with TRBJ1-5; D possibly corresponds to TRBD1 (5 bases). V gave up 8 bases and J gave up 3 bases, with 11 bases separating them. Looked up from germline, CDR1 is ENHRY and CDR2 is SYGVKD. The CDR3 runs 13 residues. The CDR3 DNA is TGTGCCATCGGATCAGGGTACAATCAGCCCCAGCATTTT. Amino acids: CAIGSGYNQPQHF.

This sequence joins TRBV7-2 and TRBJ1-3; 10 positions match TRBD1. Germline V gives CDR1 SGHTA, CDR2 FQGNSA. V lost 2 bases and J lost 4; bases outside the gene matches: 5. CDR3 size: 16 residues. The CDR3 protein is CASSLWGQGFGNTIYF. The CDR3 nucleotides are TGTGCCAGCAGCTTATGGGGACAGGGGTTCGGAAACACCATATATTTT.

This clone was counted a single time. The V call is TRBV29-1, the J call TRBJ1-2; 8 nucleotides match TRBD1. Trimming cost V 7 bases and J 4 bases; bases outside gene matches: 8. The germline V gene encodes CDR1 SQVTM and CDR2 ANQGSEA. CDR3 length: 13 residues. The DNA for the CDR3 is TGCAGCGCCGAAGGACAGGGCGGCTATGGCTACACCTTC. This gives the protein CSAEGQGGYGYTF.

The rearrangement joins TRBV5-1 to TRBJ1-1; the D gene is possibly TRBD1 (5 bases). The V gene lost 3 bases and the J gene lost 12 bases, with 18 bases spanning the gap. Germline V CDR1 and CDR2: SGHRS, YFSETQ. This CDR3 has 13 residues. The CDR3 DNA reads as TGCGCCAGCAGCTCGGGGGACGGGAGACCGTCTTTCTTT. This sequence encodes CASSSGDGRPSFF.

The J gene is TRBJ1-2, the V gene TRBV7-6; D ambiguous. Deletions cut 5 bases from V and 4 bases from J, with 17 bases between. Germline CDR1 reads SGHVS; CDR2 reads FNYEAQ. This CDR3 is 15 amino acids long. The DNA for the CDR3 is TGTGCCAGCAGCGGCGGCGCGGGAGGCACCTATGGCTACACCTTC. It specifies CASSGGAGGTYGYTF.